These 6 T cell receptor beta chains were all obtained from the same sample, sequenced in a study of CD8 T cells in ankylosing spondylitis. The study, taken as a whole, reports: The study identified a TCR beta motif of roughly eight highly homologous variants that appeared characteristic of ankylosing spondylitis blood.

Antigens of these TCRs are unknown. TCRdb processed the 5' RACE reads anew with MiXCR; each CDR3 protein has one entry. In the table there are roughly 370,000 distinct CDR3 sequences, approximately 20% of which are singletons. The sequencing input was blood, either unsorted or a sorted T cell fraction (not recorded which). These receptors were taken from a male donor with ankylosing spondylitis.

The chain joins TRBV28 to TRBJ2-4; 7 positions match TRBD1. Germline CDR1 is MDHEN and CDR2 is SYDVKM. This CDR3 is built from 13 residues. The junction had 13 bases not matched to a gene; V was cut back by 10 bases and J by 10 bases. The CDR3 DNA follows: TGTGCCATAAGAGAGACCGCACAGGGGATTCAGTACTTC. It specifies CAIRETAQGIQYF.

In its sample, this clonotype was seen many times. The CDR3 bases are TGTGCCAGCAGTTCGGCGGACTACGAGCAGTACTTC. This sequence encodes CASSSADYEQYF. This rearrangement joins TRBV12-3 or TRBV12-4 to TRBJ2-7; the D is unclear. V was shortened by 4 bases and J by 3 bases, with 7 bases between the two germline ends. This CDR3 spans 12 amino acids.

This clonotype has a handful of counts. The CDR3 sequence: CASSTGTASTDTQYF. Written as DNA, the CDR3 is TGTGCCAGCAGCACGGGGACAGCTAGCACAGATACGCAGTATTTT. The chain recombines TRBV7-7 with TRBJ2-3, with 7 bases fitting TRBD1. Per the germline V gene, CDR1 is SSHAT and CDR2 is FNYEAQ (reference sequence). V lost 5 bases and J lost 0; bases outside the gene matches: 5. The CDR3 is made up of 15 amino acids.

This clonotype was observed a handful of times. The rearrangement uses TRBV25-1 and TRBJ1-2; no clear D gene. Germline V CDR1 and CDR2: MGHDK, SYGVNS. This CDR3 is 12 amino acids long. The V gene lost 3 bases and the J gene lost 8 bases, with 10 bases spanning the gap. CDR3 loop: CASSDPVWGYTF. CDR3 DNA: TGTGCCAGCAGTGACCCGGTCTGGGGCTACACCTTC.

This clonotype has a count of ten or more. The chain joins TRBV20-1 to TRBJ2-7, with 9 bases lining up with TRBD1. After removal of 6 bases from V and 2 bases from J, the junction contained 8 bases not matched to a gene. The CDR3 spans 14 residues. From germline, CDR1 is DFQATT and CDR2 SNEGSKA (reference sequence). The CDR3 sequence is CSAKSGQGAYEQYF. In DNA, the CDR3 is TGCAGTGCAAAGTCGGGACAGGGCGCCTACGAGCAGTACTTC.

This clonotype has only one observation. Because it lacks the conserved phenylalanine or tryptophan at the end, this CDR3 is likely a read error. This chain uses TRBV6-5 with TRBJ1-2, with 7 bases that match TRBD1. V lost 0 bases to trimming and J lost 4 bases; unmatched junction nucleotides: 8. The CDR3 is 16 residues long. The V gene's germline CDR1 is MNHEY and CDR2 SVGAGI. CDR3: CASSYSLQGSGYGYTL. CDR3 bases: TGTGCCAGCAGTTACTCCTTACAGGGGTCTGGCTATGGCTACACCCTC.